These 31 T cell receptor beta chains were sequenced from one sample in a study of T-cell memory formation after mild COVID-19. TCRdb recomputed calls from the 5' RACE reads with MiXCR, one row per CDR3 protein. In the table there are about 140,000 distinct CDR3 sequences, about 14% of which are singletons. Sequencing was done on a sample of PBMCs or a T cell subset sorted from them (not recorded which). These receptors came from an adult woman who had mild COVID-19 (a few samples of this study predate the infection). Cell type and time point are not known.

The V gene is TRBV6-5, the J gene TRBJ2-1; 9 bases match TRBD2. After removal of 5 bases from V and 5 bases from J, the junction contained 7 bases not matched to a gene. The CDR3 is 15 amino acids. CDR1 and CDR2 (germline): MNHEY, SVGAGI. Here the CDR3 reads CASSGFASGDNEQFF. In DNA form, the CDR3 reads TGTGCCAGCAGTGGGTTCGCTAGCGGGGACAATGAGCAGTTCTTC.

The chain combines TRBV12-3 or TRBV12-4 with TRBJ1-5, with TRBD1 as a possible D gene (5 bases). This CDR3 is built from 12 residues. Trimming took 8 bases from V and 5 from J, leaving 10 bases between them. The CDR3 sequence: CASSRDYQPQHF. The DNA of the CDR3 is TGTGCCAGCTCTAGGGACTATCAGCCCCAGCATTTT.

The chain employs TRBV29-1 and TRBJ2-3, with D unresolved. Trimming took off 7 bases at V and 4 bases at J, with 18 bases between the two ends. CDR3 length: 14 residues. In germline, CDR1 is SQVTM, CDR2 ANQGSEA. The CDR3 DNA sequence: TGCAGCGCCATCCGGGCCCATGGGGCAGATACGCAGTATTTT. Its translation is CSAIRAHGADTQYF.

This clonotype has just a few counts. The CDR3 here is CASSLTRLVSRYNEQFF. In DNA, the CDR3 is TGTGCCAGCAGCTTAACCCGACTAGTATCCCGTTACAATGAGCAGTTCTTC. This chain links TRBV7-9 with TRBJ2-1; maybe TRBD2 (6 bases). Per germline, CDR1 SEHNR and CDR2 FQNEAQ (reference sequence). The CDR3 contains 17 residues. The V and J ends lost 2 bases and 4 bases respectively, with 18 bases between them.

This clonotype turned up a few times. The rearrangement joins TRBV2 to TRBJ2-1; unclear D gene. There are 14 residues in the CDR3. Trimming cost V 4 bases and J 7 bases, with 14 bases left between them. Germline V gene data show CDR1 as SNHLY and CDR2 as FYNNEI. CDR3 sequence: CASSVGLASNEQFF. The DNA of the CDR3 is TGTGCCAGCAGTGTCGGGTTAGCTTCAAATGAGCAGTTCTTC.

The chain carries TRBV4-2 and TRBJ2-5; possible D gene TRBD2, 5 bases. This CDR3 is built from 15 residues. Germline assignment: CDR1 LGHNA and CDR2 YNFKEQ. Trimming stripped 0 bases from V and 5 bases from J, with 13 bases between. Written as DNA, the CDR3 is TGTGCCAGCAGCCAAGATCGGGAAGGGCTCGAGACCCAGTACTTC. Its translation is CASSQDREGLETQYF.

This clonotype was seen only a few times. This chain joins TRBV7-3 and TRBJ2-6; the D gene is possibly TRBD1 (6 bases). With 0 bases removed from V and 3 bases from J, the gap between germline ends came to 18 bases. This CDR3 comprises 19 residues. The germline gives CDR1 SGHTA, CDR2 FQGTGA. The CDR3 sequence is CASSLTRAGASVGANVLTF. The DNA for the CDR3 is TGTGCCAGCAGCTTAACCCGTGCAGGGGCCAGCGTTGGGGCCAACGTCCTGACTTTC.

The genes are TRBV29-1 and TRBJ2-5, with D perhaps matching TRBD2 (6 bases). Germline V gene lookup returns CDR1 SQVTM and CDR2 ANQGSEA. The V end was cut by 3 bases, the J end by 2 bases, with 13 bases between. This CDR3 is built from 14 residues. The CDR3 loop reads CSVDDNGLQETQYF. CDR3 in DNA: TGCAGCGTTGATGACAACGGACTACAAGAGACCCAGTACTTC.

This clonotype was observed a few times. This chain connects TRBV29-1 to TRBJ2-1; 9 bases are shared with TRBD1. The V and J ends lost 7 bases and 6 bases, in that order; junction bases with no gene match: 10. CDR1 and CDR2 (germline): SQVTM, ANQGSEA. This CDR3 has 14 amino acids. The CDR3 bases are TGCAGCGCCTTAACCGGGACAGGGTTCAATGAGCAGTTCTTC. It encodes CSALTGTGFNEQFF.

The CDR3, as DNA: TGTGCCAGCAGTCTAGAAGGGACGAGTGGGACTGAAGCTTTCTTT. As protein: CASSLEGTSGTEAFF. The chain employs TRBV25-1 and TRBJ1-1, with TRBD1 as a possible D gene (5 bases). CDR1 and CDR2 from the germline V gene are MGHDK and SYGVNS. Trimming took off 5 bases at V and 5 bases at J, with 18 bases between the two ends. This CDR3 region has 15 residues.

This clonotype showed up just a few times. This chain connects TRBV5-1 to TRBJ2-1; 7 bases line up with TRBD1. The CDR3 has 16 amino acids. Germline CDR1 is SGHRS and CDR2 is YFSETQ. V dropped 1 base and J dropped 5; count of bases not matched to a gene: 9. The CDR3, as DNA: TGCGCCAGCAGCTTGTTTTTCGGGACAGCCGACAATGAGCAGTTCTTC. Translating it yields CASSLFFGTADNEQFF.

This clonotype was seen only once. The J gene is TRBJ2-3, the V gene TRBV2; D is tentatively TRBD1 or TRBD2 (5 bases each). The CDR3 has 14 residues. The germline CDR1 and CDR2 sequences are SNHLY and FYNNEI. V shed 3 bases and J shed 4 bases, with 11 bases lying between them. The CDR3 spells CASSERGHADTQYF. CDR3 sequence (DNA): TGTGCCAGCAGTGAGAGGGGCCACGCAGATACGCAGTATTTT.

The gene calls are TRBV9 and TRBJ2-5, with a possible D match to TRBD2 (6 bases). Germline-derived CDR1 and CDR2 are SGDLS and YYNGEE. This CDR3 is built from 15 residues. V was pared by 3 bases and J by 5 bases, with 17 bases between. Here the CDR3 reads CASSASGWEEETQYF. CDR3 bases: TGTGCCAGCAGCGCCAGCGGTTGGGAGGAGGAGACCCAGTACTTC.

The V and J genes are TRBV5-1 and TRBJ2-5; D unresolved. This CDR3 is 11 amino acids long. Per the germline V gene, CDR1 is SGHRS and CDR2 is YFSETQ. Trimming left V 0 bases short and J 5 bases short, with 2 bases between. Here the CDR3 DNA reads TGCGCCAGCAGCTTGGATGAGACCCAGTACTTC. Its protein is CASSLDETQYF.

This clonotype has just a few counts. This chain joins TRBV6-5 and TRBJ2-3; D gene uncertain. The germline V gene has CDR1 MNHEY and CDR2 SVGAGI. V was clipped by 0 bases and J by 7 bases, with 11 bases between them. This CDR3 is built from 14 residues. The CDR3 protein is CASSYSGHINTQYF. The CDR3 DNA reads as TGTGCCAGCAGTTACTCGGGCCACATAAATACGCAGTATTTT.

This clonotype has only a few counts. V gene TRBV2 combines with J gene TRBJ2-7; D call uncertain. The CDR3 loop spans 14 amino acids. CDR1 is SNHLY, CDR2 FYNNEI, per germline. Trimming removed 3 bases at V and 3 bases at J, with 12 bases between. The CDR3 bases are TGTGCCAGCAGTGACCCCCGGACGAACTACGAGCAGTACTTC. Translation: CASSDPRTNYEQYF. The variable domain in full, completed from reference TRBV2 and TRBJ2-7, reads EPEVTQTPSHQVTQMGQEVILRCVPISNHLYFYWYRQILGQKVEFLVSFYNNEISEKSEIFDDQFSVERPDGSNFTLKIRSTKLEDSAMYFCASSDPRTNYEQYFGPGTRLTVT.

In this sample, this clonotype turned up many times. The V gene is TRBV7-2, the J gene TRBJ2-1; D gene ambiguous. The CDR3 covers 14 residues. Germline V gene sequence: CDR1 SGHTA, CDR2 FQGNSA. V lost 1 base, J lost 4 bases, and 8 bases lay in between. Here the CDR3 DNA reads TGTGCCAGCAGCTTAGAACCCGGATACAATGAGCAGTTCTTC. As protein: CASSLEPGYNEQFF.

This clonotype has more than one count but fewer than ten. The J gene is TRBJ2-7, the V gene TRBV15; possibly TRBD2 for D (6 bases). From germline, CDR1 is LNHNV and CDR2 YYDKDF (reference sequence). The CDR3 is 15 residues long. Deletions cut 4 bases from V and 3 bases from J, with 16 bases between. The CDR3 DNA follows: TGTGCCACCAGCACATACAGGACGGGGGACTACGAGCAGTACTTC. It codes for CATSTYRTGDYEQYF.

This clonotype was seen a few times. The chain has TRBV15 and TRBJ2-7, with D unresolved. The ends were cut back, 1 base at V and 6 bases at J, with 7 bases in the middle. The CDR3 is made up of 12 amino acids. Germline lookup yields CDR1 LNHNV and CDR2 YYDKDF (reference sequence). CDR3 loop: CATSRGVSEQYF. In nucleotides, the CDR3 is TGTGCCACCAGCAGAGGGGTAAGCGAGCAGTACTTC. The full variable domain, with the rest looked up from reference TRBV15 and TRBJ2-7, is DAMVIQNPRYQVTQFGKPVTLSCSQTLNHNVMYWYQQKSSQAPKLLFHYYDKDFNNEADTPDNFQSRRPNTSFCFLDIRSPGLGDTAMYLCATSRGVSEQYFGPGTRLTVT.

The sample holds many counts of this clonotype. The rearrangement uses TRBV7-9 and TRBJ2-1; 7 nucleotides agree with TRBD2. The CDR3 contains 13 residues. Germline V gene data show CDR1 as SEHNR and CDR2 as FQNEAQ (reference sequence). Germline trimming cut 5 bases from V and 12 bases from J; bases unmatched to any gene: 10. The DNA of the CDR3 is TGTGCCAGCAGCGAAGCGGGAACCTCCCGGCAGTTCTTC. It yields the protein CASSEAGTSRQFF.

This clonotype rates as medium-sized. This chain connects TRBV24-1 to TRBJ2-1; TRBD1 aligns across 9 bases. Germline trimming cut 3 bases from V and 5 bases from J; bases unmatched to any gene: 7. Germline assignment: CDR1 KGHDR and CDR2 SFDVKD. This CDR3 contains 16 residues. The chain's CDR3 is CATSDPDRGHHNEQFF. The CDR3 DNA reads as TGTGCCACCAGTGATCCGGACAGGGGACACCACAATGAGCAGTTCTTC.

This clonotype was observed a few times. The chain carries TRBV30 and TRBJ2-7; 9 nucleotides agree with TRBD2. CDR1 GTSNPN and CDR2 SVGIG come from the germline V gene (reference sequence). The CDR3 has 14 residues. V dropped 2 bases and J dropped 0; count of bases not matched to a gene: 2. CDR3 in amino acids: CAWSLAGSSYEQYF. The CDR3 coding sequence is TGTGCCTGGAGTCTAGCGGGGAGCTCCTACGAGCAGTACTTC.

V usage is TRBV7-2 and J usage is TRBJ2-7; 12 bases match TRBD2. V was pared by 5 bases and J by 1 base, with 24 bases of the junction left unmatched. The germline gives CDR1 SGHTA, CDR2 FQGNSA. This CDR3 has 22 residues. The CDR3 is CASSPIGGYSSGRALGSYEQYF. CDR3 nucleotide sequence: TGTGCCAGCAGCCCGATCGGGGGGTACTCTAGCGGGAGGGCCCTCGGGTCCTACGAGCAGTACTTC.

This clonotype occurred a few times. The genes are TRBV12-3 or TRBV12-4 and TRBJ1-2, with 7 bases identical to TRBD1. Trimming took 6 bases from V and 11 from J; bases not matched to a gene: 9. The CDR3 totals 12 residues. In DNA form, the CDR3 reads TGTGCCAGCAGGGCGACAGGGATAAGGTACACCTTC. Protein product: CASRATGIRYTF.

The rearrangement links TRBV19 to TRBJ2-1; 13 positions agree with TRBD2. V was clipped by 5 bases and J by 8 bases; unmatched bases: 9. The CDR3 has 16 amino acids. The germline CDR1 and CDR2 sequences are LNHDA and SQIVND (reference sequence). The CDR3 bases are TGTGCCAGTAGTTCCCGGACTAGCGGGAGTATCTATGAGCAGTTCTTC. It codes for CASSSRTSGSIYEQFF.

This clonotype has only a few counts. CDR3 region: CASSSTPGSYEQYF. The CDR3 DNA reads as TGTGCCAGCAGCTCCACCCCGGGGTCCTACGAGCAGTACTTC. The rearrangement links TRBV7-9 to TRBJ2-7; D might be TRBD2 (5 bases). The CDR3 sequence is 14 residues long. The V gene lost 4 bases and the J gene lost 1 base, with 11 bases spanning the gap. Germline loops: CDR1 SEHNR, CDR2 FQNEAQ (reference sequence). Full variable domain (missing parts from reference TRBV7-9 and TRBJ2-7): DTGVSQNPRHKITKRGQNVTFRCDPISEHNRLYWYRQTLGQGPEFLTYFQNEAQLEKSRLLSDRFSAERPKGSFSTLEIQRTEQGDSAMYLCASSSTPGSYEQYFGPGTRLTVT.

A few counts support this clonotype. The rearrangement uses TRBV19 and TRBJ2-7; tentative D call: TRBD2 (6 bases). Germline CDR1 reads LNHDA; CDR2 reads SQIVND (reference sequence). This CDR3 is 14 amino acids long. V dropped 5 bases and J dropped 1 base, with 12 bases sitting between them. CDR3 sequence reads: CASSRPGTSYEQYF. The CDR3 DNA follows: TGTGCCAGTAGTCGACCCGGGACTTCCTACGAGCAGTACTTC.

V gene TRBV18 combines with J gene TRBJ1-1; 9 nucleotides line up with TRBD1. The CDR3 sequence is 16 residues long. The V gene end was trimmed by 2 bases and the J gene end by 2 bases; junction bases not matched to a gene: 6. The V gene's germline CDR1 is KGHSH and CDR2 LQKENI. The CDR3 loop reads CASSPATGGLNTEAFF. The CDR3 nucleotides read TGTGCCAGCTCACCAGCAACAGGGGGCCTTAACACTGAAGCTTTCTTT.

There are a few counts of this clonotype. The chain has TRBV30 and TRBJ2-7, with 11 bases identical to TRBD2. This CDR3 comprises 15 residues. Germline CDR1 is GTSNPN and CDR2 is SVGIG (reference sequence). J lost 3 bases, V lost 1 base, and 5 bases had no gene match. CDR3 DNA: TGTGCCTGGAGTGACTTGACTAGCGGGAACTACGAGCAGTACTTC. Translated, it gives CAWSDLTSGNYEQYF.

The CDR3 sequence is CASSQGGTSSYEQYF. DNA of the CDR3: TGTGCCAGCAGCCAGGGGGGGACCAGCTCCTACGAGCAGTACTTC. The chain links TRBV3-1 to TRBJ2-7; 7 bases align to TRBD2. CDR1 LGHDT and CDR2 YNNKEL come from the germline V gene (reference sequence). The CDR3 sequence is 15 residues long. With 3 bases clipped from V and 0 bases from J, the junction kept 5 bases outside the gene matches.

This clonotype was counted at least ten times. The V and J genes are TRBV2 and TRBJ2-2; 7 positions agree with TRBD2. Germline lookup yields CDR1 SNHLY and CDR2 FYNNEI. This CDR3 has 13 amino acids. Germline trimming cut 5 bases from V and 5 bases from J; bases unmatched to any gene: 2. This CDR3 reads CASSSGATGELFF. The CDR3 region has the DNA TGTGCCAGCAGTAGCGGGGCGACCGGGGAGCTGTTTTTT. The whole variable domain, filled in from reference TRBV2 and TRBJ2-2, reads EPEVTQTPSHQVTQMGQEVILRCVPISNHLYFYWYRQILGQKVEFLVSFYNNEISEKSEIFDDQFSVERPDGSNFTLKIRSTKLEDSAMYFCASSSGATGELFFGEGSRLTVL.